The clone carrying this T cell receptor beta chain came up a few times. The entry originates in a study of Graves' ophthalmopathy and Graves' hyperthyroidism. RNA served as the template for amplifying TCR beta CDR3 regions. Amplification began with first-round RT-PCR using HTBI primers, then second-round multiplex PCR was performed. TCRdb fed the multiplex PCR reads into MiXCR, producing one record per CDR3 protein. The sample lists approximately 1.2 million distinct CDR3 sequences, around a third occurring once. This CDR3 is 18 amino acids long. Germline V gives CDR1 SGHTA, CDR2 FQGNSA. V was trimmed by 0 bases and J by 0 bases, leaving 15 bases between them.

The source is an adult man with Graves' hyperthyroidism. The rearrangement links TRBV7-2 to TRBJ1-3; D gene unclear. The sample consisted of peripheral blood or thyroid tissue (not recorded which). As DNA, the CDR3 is TGTGCCAGCAGCTTAGCGGTTCGGAGGGATTACTCTGGAAACACCATATATTTT. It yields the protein CASSLAVRRDYSGNTIYF.